These 4 T cell receptor beta chains were all obtained from the same sample, sequenced in a study of cytomegalovirus exposure and HLA in healthy donors. TCRdb keeps only in-frame clones here, not all; method: immunoSEQ multiplex PCR. Seen here are roughly 95,000 clones, 85% observed once, and the top ten hold about 20%. The sample was PBMCs. All receptors derive from a man aged 18 to 30 in good health and CMV-seropositive.

V usage is TRBV27 and J usage is TRBJ1-1; 9 bases agree with TRBD1. The trim removed 4 bases at V and 5 bases at J, leaving 8 bases unmatched. CDR3 size: 15 residues. Per the germline V gene, CDR1 is MNHEY and CDR2 is SMNVEV (reference sequence). CDR3 region: CASSSQGAGETEAFF. The CDR3 region has the DNA TGTGCCAGCAGTTCACAGGGGGCGGGGGAGACTGAAGCTTTCTTT.

Points on this clone: At one end the junction does not follow the germline gene, possibly because of a read error. The rearrangement joins TRBV14 to TRBJ2-2; weak D call: TRBD2 (6 bases). Germline CDR1 SGHDN, CDR2 FVKESK. CDR3 size: 16 residues. CDR3 protein: CASTQEAGRITGELFF. The CDR3 DNA follows: TGTGCCAGCACCCAAGAAGCAGGGAGGATAACCGGGGAGCTGTTTTTT.

This clone was found a few times. The J gene is TRBJ2-1, the V gene TRBV11-3; 7 bases map to TRBD1. The length of the CDR3 is 15 residues. J gave up 5 bases and V 5 bases, and 9 bases lay outside the gene matches. The germline V gene encodes CDR1 SGHNT and CDR2 YENEEA. The CDR3 here is CASSRATGQHNEQFF. The CDR3 bases are TGTGCCAGCAGCCGTGCAACGGGACAGCACAATGAGCAGTTCTTC.

The chain recombines TRBV19 with TRBJ2-4; 7 nucleotides agree with TRBD2. The length of the CDR3 is 12 residues. Unmatched junction bases numbered 3, after V lost 5 bases and J lost 8 bases. Germline V gene sequence: CDR1 LNHDA, CDR2 SQIVND (reference sequence). CDR3 in amino acids: CASSVTSDIQYF. For the CDR3, the DNA is TGTGCCAGTAGTGTTACTAGCGACATTCAGTACTTC.